This T cell receptor (beta chain) was captured in a study of T cell changes during pregnancy in multiple sclerosis. Germline V lookup: CDR1 MNHEY, CDR2 SMNVEV (reference sequence). This CDR3 is 15 amino acids long. Trimming left V 3 bases short and J 4 bases short, with 16 bases between. Clones were read by immunoSEQ multiplex PCR, and TCRdb kept only the in-frame ones, dropping some. The table includes tens of thousands of clones, less than 95% detected once. This receptor was identified in a female donor in good health, enrolled as a control in a pregnancy study. This chain links TRBV27 with TRBJ2-7; a weak D match, TRBD1 (6 bases). The specimen comprised peripheral blood, sampled in the first trimester of pregnancy. The CDR3 region is CASSLGTPPVYEQYF. As DNA, the CDR3 is TGTGCCAGCAGTTTGGGGACACCTCCGGTTTACGAGCAGTACTTC.